These 8 T cell receptor beta chains came from one sample sequenced in a study of CD8+ T cells in alopecia areata. Treatment reported: oral pan-JAK inhibitor, 5-10 mg twice daily. Sequencing templates came from extracted RNA that was reverse transcribed into cDNA. The table came from immunoSEQ multiplex PCR; TCRdb's copy has only in-frame clones and leaves some out. In the table there are approximately 210,000 clones, 60% of which are singletons. This specimen was CD4+ T cells sorted from blood, taken at week 24, from a patient treated with tofacitinib. The receptor set was obtained from a human donor with alopecia areata.

The chain recombines TRBV29-1 with TRBJ2-2, with D perhaps matching TRBD1 (5 bases). CDR1 SQVTM and CDR2 ANQGSEA come from the germline V gene. Trimming removed 4 bases at V and 5 bases at J, with 11 bases between. The CDR3 runs 13 residues. CDR3 sequence reads: CSVGTQHTGELFF. CDR3 in DNA: TGCAGCGTTGGGACACAACATACCGGGGAGCTGTTTTTT.

This clone has more than one count but fewer than ten. The CDR3 here is CASSFGTSGASTDTQYF. The DNA of the CDR3 is TGTGCCAGCAGCTTCGGGACTAGCGGGGCAAGCACAGATACGCAGTATTTT. The chain has TRBV7-2 and TRBJ2-3; 13 bases map to TRBD2. The CDR3 is 17 amino acids. With V trimmed by 3 bases and J by 0 bases, 3 bases remained unmatched. Germline CDR1 reads SGHTA; CDR2 reads FQGNSA.

Only a few counts were recorded for this clone. The J gene is TRBJ1-4, the V gene TRBV29-1; D remains unclear. The CDR3 has 17 residues. Trimming shortened V by 7 bases and J by 5 bases, and 26 bases separated the two germline ends. Germline V gene lookup returns CDR1 SQVTM and CDR2 ANQGSEA. Written as DNA, the CDR3 is TGCAGCGCCCTCGGGGAGGACCCCCATCGCTCCAATGAAAAACTGTTTTTT. Amino acid sequence: CSALGEDPHRSNEKLFF.

To note about this clone: The sample has other DNA sequences that encode this CDR3 too. Written as DNA, the CDR3 is TGCGCCAGCAGCCTTCGGACAGGGGATCAGCCCCAGCATTTT. It specifies CASSLRTGDQPQHF. The chain joins TRBV5-1 to TRBJ1-5; 9 positions match TRBD1. Germline V lookup: CDR1 SGHRS, CDR2 YFSETQ. CDR3 length: 14 amino acids. Losses at the gene ends were 4 bases for V and 5 bases for J; bases not matched to a gene: 4.

V and J are TRBV7-2 and TRBJ1-2; D might be TRBD1 (5 bases). This CDR3 comprises 13 residues. Germline V gives CDR1 SGHTA, CDR2 FQGNSA. V lost 5 bases, J lost 5 bases, and 12 bases lay in between. The CDR3 DNA sequence: TGTGCCAGCAGCCAACGACAGTTTTATGGCTACACCTTC. Its protein is CASSQRQFYGYTF.

This clone occurred a few times. J is TRBJ2-7 and V is TRBV29-1, with 7 positions matching TRBD2. The CDR3 totals 13 residues. J gave up 3 bases and V 6 bases, and 8 bases lay outside the gene matches. CDR1 SQVTM and CDR2 ANQGSEA come from the germline V gene. The CDR3 spells CSVWTSPNYEQYF. CDR3 coding DNA: TGCAGCGTCTGGACTAGTCCTAACTACGAGCAGTACTTC.

This clone occurred once. The J gene is TRBJ2-5, the V gene TRBV11-2; no clear D. The germline V and J ends were trimmed by 3 bases and 5 bases, with 10 bases remaining between them. The V gene's germline CDR1 is SGHAT and CDR2 FQNNGV. The CDR3 runs 13 residues. For the CDR3, the DNA is TGTGCCAGCAGCTTCGGTTGGGTCGAGACCCAGTACTTC. Translated: CASSFGWVETQYF.

V and J are TRBV30 and TRBJ1-6; a possible D gene is TRBD1 (6 bases). CDR3 length: 13 residues. V lost 5 bases, J lost 5 bases, and 10 bases lay in between. Germline lookup yields CDR1 GTSNPN and CDR2 SVGIG (reference sequence). The CDR3 DNA reads TGTGCCTGGGCAGACAGGAATAATTCACCCCTCCACTTT. As protein: CAWADRNNSPLHF.